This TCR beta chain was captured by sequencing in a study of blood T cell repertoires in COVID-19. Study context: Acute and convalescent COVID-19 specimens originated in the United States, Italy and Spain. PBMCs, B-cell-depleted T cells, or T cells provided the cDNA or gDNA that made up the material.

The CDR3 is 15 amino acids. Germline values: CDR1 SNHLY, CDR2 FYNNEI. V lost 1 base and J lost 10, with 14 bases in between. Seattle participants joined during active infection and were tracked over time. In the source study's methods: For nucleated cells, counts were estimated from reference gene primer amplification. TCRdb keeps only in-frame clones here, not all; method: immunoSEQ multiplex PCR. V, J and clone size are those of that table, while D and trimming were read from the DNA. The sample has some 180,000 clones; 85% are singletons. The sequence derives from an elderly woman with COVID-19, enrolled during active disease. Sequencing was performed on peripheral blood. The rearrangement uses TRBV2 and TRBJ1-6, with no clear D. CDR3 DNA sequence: TGTGCCAGCAGTGAAGAAGGAGGGCTCGGCTCACCCCTCCACTTT. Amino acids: CASSEEGGLGSPLHF.